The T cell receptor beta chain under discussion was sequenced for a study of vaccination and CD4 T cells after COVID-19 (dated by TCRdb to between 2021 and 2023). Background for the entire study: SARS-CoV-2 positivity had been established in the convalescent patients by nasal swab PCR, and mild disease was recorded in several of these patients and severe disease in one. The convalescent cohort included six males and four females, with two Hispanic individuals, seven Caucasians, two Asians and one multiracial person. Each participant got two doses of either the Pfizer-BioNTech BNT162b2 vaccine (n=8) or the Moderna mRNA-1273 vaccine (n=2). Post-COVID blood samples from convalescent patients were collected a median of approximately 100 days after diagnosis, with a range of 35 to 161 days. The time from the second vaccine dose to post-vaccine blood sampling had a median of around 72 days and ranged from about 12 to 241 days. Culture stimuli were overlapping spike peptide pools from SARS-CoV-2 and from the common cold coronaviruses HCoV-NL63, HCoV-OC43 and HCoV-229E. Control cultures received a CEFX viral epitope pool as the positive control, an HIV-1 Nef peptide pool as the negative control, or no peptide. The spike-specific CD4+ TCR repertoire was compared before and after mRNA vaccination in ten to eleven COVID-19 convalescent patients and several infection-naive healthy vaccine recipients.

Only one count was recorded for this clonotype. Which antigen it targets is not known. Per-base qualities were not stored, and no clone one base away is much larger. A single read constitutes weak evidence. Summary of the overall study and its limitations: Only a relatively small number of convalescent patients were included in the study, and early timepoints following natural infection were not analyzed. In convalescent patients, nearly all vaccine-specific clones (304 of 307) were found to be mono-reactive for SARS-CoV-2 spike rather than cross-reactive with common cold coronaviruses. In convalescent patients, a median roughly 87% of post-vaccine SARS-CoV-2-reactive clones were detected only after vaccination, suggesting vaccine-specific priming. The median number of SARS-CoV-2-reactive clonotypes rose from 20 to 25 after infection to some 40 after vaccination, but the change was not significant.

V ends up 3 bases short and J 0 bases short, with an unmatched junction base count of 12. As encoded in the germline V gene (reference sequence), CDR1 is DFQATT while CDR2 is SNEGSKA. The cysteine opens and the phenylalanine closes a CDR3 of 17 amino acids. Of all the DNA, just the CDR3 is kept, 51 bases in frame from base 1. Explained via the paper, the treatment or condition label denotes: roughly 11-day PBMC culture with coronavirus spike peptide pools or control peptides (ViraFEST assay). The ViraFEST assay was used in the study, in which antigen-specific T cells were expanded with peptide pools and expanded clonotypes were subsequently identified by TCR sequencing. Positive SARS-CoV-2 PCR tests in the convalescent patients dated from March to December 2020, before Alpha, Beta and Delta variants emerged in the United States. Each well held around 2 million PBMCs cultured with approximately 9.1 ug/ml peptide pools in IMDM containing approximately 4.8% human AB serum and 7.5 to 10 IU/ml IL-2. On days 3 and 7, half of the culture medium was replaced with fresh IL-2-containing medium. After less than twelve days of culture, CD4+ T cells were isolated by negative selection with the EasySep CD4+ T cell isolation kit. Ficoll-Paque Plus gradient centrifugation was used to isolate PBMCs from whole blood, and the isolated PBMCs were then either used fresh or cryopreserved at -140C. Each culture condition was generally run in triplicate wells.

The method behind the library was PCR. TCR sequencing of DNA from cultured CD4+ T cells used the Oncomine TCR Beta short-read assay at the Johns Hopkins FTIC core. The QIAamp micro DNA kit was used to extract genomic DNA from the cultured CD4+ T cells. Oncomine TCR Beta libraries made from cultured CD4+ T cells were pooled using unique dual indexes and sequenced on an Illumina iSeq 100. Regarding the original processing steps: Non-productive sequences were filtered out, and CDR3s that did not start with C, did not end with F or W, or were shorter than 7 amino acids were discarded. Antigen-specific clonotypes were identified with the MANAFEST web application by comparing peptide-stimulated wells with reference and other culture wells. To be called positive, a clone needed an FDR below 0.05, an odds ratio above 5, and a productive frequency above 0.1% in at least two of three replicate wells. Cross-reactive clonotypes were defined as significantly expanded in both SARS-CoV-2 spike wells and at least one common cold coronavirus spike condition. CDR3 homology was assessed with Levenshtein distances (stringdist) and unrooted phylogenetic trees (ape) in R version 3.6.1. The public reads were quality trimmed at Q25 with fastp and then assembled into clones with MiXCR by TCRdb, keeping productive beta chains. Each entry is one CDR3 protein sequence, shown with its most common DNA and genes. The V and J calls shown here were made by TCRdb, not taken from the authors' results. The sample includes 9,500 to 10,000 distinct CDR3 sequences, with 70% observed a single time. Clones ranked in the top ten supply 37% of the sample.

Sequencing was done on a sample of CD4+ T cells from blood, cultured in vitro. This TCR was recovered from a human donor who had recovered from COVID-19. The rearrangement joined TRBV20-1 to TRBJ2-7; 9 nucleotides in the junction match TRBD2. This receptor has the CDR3 CSARGLASGVSSYEQYF. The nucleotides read TGCAGTGCTAGGGGACTAGCTAGCGGGGTTAGCTCCTACGAGCAGTACTTC.